These 6 T cell receptor beta chains came from one sample sequenced in a study of shared clonotypes between healthy human individuals (dated by TCRdb to 2020 to 2021). The library was obtained by the immunoSEQ multiplex PCR assay. TCRdb retrieved this table from immuneACCESS and kept in-frame rearrangements only. Not all clones are present; in checked studies, unresolved V genes account for under half, and no reason is known for the remainder. This sample lists 2 million to 2.5 million clones; roughly 92% were detected once. The ten largest account for approximately 0.41% of the sample. The sample consisted of naive CD4+ T cells from PBMCs. The sample's cell subset or site label, in plain terms: CD45RA+ positively selected. The source of these receptors is a man younger than 30 in good health. Some clones in this sample may be carry-over from other donors' samples.

V and J are TRBV6-5 and TRBJ2-5, with D perhaps given as TRBD1 or TRBD2 (6 bases each). V was clipped by 2 bases and J by 2 bases, with 15 bases between them. CDR1 and CDR2 from the germline V gene are MNHEY and SVGAGI. The CDR3 extends over 16 amino acids. The CDR3 nucleotides are TGTGCCAGCAGTTACAGGGGGGCGGATACTCAAGAGACCCAGTACTTC. Translation: CASSYRGADTQETQYF.

The chain uses TRBV19 and TRBJ2-3; a weak D match, TRBD2 (6 bases). Germline CDR1 is LNHDA and CDR2 is SQIVND (reference sequence). The CDR3 runs to 16 residues. V lost 4 bases, J lost 0 bases, and 14 bases lay in between. The CDR3: CASSKFPSESTDTQYF. As DNA, the CDR3 is TGTGCCAGTAGTAAGTTCCCTAGCGAAAGCACAGATACGCAGTATTTT.

The CDR3 protein is CASSEHQGASNQPQHF. DNA of the CDR3: TGTGCCAGCAGTGAACATCAGGGGGCAAGTAATCAGCCCCAGCATTTT. J is TRBJ1-5 and V is TRBV6-1, with 8 bases fitting TRBD1. This CDR3 contains 16 residues. With 2 bases clipped from V and 4 bases from J, the junction kept 7 bases outside the gene matches. CDR1 MNHNS and CDR2 SASEGT come from the germline V gene.

This chain links TRBV29-1 with TRBJ2-2, with 13 bases aligning to TRBD2. The length of the CDR3 is 15 residues. The V gene's germline CDR1 is SQVTM and CDR2 ANQGSEA. V shed 7 bases and J 3 bases; nucleotides not matched to a gene: 5. The CDR3 reads CSANGLAGDTGELFF. CDR3 DNA sequence: TGCAGCGCCAACGGACTAGCGGGAGACACCGGGGAGCTGTTTTTT.

The rearrangement links TRBV5-1 to TRBJ2-5; no clear D. CDR3 length: 15 amino acids. V was cut by 0 bases and J by 3 bases, with 12 bases left in between. CDR1 SGHRS and CDR2 YFSETQ come from the germline V gene. The CDR3 sequence: CASSLALGMKETQYF. CDR3 nucleotides: TGCGCCAGCAGCTTGGCCCTGGGGATGAAAGAGACCCAGTACTTC.

The chain joins TRBV7-9 to TRBJ2-1; 7 bases line up with TRBD1. The junction had 8 bases not matched to a gene; V was cut back by 5 bases and J by 4 bases. The V gene's germline CDR1 is SEHNR and CDR2 FQNEAQ (reference sequence). The CDR3 has 15 residues. For the CDR3, the DNA is TGTGCCAGCAGCAAGACGAGGGGGCCATACAATGAGCAGTTCTTC. As protein: CASSKTRGPYNEQFF.